The 26 T cell receptor beta chains below come from one sample, sequenced in a study of T cells in Graves' hyperthyroidism and ophthalmopathy. Amplification targeted TCR beta CDR3 regions from RNA transcripts. RT-PCR in the first round (using the HTBI primer set) targeted the TCR CDR3. One entry per CDR3 protein results from TCRdb running MiXCR on the multiplex PCR reads. This sample has roughly 420,000 distinct CDR3 sequences, with about a sixth found just once. The sequenced material came from blood. These receptors all come from a woman aged 18-29 years with Graves' hyperthyroidism.

This clonotype appeared a few times. V is TRBV3-1 and J is TRBJ1-2; D is unclear. The germline V and J ends were trimmed by 2 bases and 13 bases, with 11 bases remaining between them. There are 11 residues in the CDR3. Per the germline V gene, CDR1 is LGHDT and CDR2 is YNNKEL (reference sequence). CDR3 bases: TGTGCCAGCAGCCAAAAAGGGATAGGCACCTTC. This codes for CASSQKGIGTF.

Many counts were recorded for this clonotype. This chain joins TRBV6-2 or TRBV6-3 and TRBJ2-7; no firm D call. Trimming removed 6 bases from V and 5 bases from J, with 14 bases in between. CDR3 length: 13 amino acids. The germline V gene has CDR1 MNHEY and CDR2 SVGEGT. The CDR3 is CASSPDWGNEQYF. The CDR3 coding sequence is TGTGCCAGCAGCCCGGATTGGGGAAACGAGCAGTACTTC.

This clonotype was seen at least ten times. The V gene is TRBV11-2, the J gene TRBJ2-5, with 7 bases lining up with TRBD1. The CDR3 has 13 residues. The germline V gene encodes CDR1 SGHAT and CDR2 FQNNGV. V lost 6 bases, J lost 2 bases, and 3 bases stayed unmatched. In DNA, the CDR3 is TGTGCCAGCAGTCCACAGGGGCAAGAGACCCAGTACTTC. As protein: CASSPQGQETQYF. Variable domain in full (rest from reference TRBV11-2 and TRBJ2-5): EAGVAQSPRYKIIEKRQSVAFWCNPISGHATLYWYQQILGQGPKLLIQFQNNGVVDDSQLPKDRFSAERLKGVDSTLKIQPAKLEDSAVYLCASSPQGQETQYFGPGTRLLVL.

The J gene is TRBJ2-3, the V gene TRBV19; the match to TRBD2 covers 8 bases. The CDR3 is 14 amino acids. The J segment lost 4 bases and the V segment lost 6 bases, leaving 6 bases of the junction unmatched. CDR1 is LNHDA, CDR2 SQIVND, per germline (reference sequence). CDR3 coding DNA: TGTGCCAGTAGAACGGGAGGGCACGCAGATACGCAGTATTTT. It codes for CASRTGGHADTQYF. The entire variable domain, with the rest obtained from reference TRBV19 and TRBJ2-3, is as follows: DGGITQSPKYLFRKEGQNVTLSCEQNLNHDAMYWYRQDPGQGLRLIYYSQIVNDFQKGDIAEGYSVSREKKESFPLTVTSAQKNPTAFYLCASRTGGHADTQYFGPGTRLTVL.

This rearrangement joins TRBV5-1 to TRBJ2-1; D not resolved. The germline V gene encodes CDR1 SGHRS and CDR2 YFSETQ. V was trimmed by 2 bases and J by 7 bases, leaving 7 bases between them. The CDR3 runs to 12 residues. The CDR3 sequence is CASSFRANEQFF. In DNA form, the CDR3 reads TGCGCCAGCAGCTTTAGGGCGAATGAGCAGTTCTTC.

This clonotype was seen only a few times. CDR3 coding DNA: TGTGCCAGCAGCGTAGAAAGAGGACAGTTGAACACCGGGGAGCTGTTTTTT. Translation: CASSVERGQLNTGELFF. The chain employs TRBV9 and TRBJ2-2, with TRBD1 as a possible D gene (6 bases). V gave up 0 bases and J gave up 1 base, with 13 bases separating them. CDR1 and CDR2 from the germline V gene are SGDLS and YYNGEE. This CDR3 spans 17 amino acids.

This chain connects TRBV7-6 to TRBJ1-5; D remains ambiguous. The CDR3 totals 15 residues. V lost 0 bases to trimming and J lost 6 bases, with 12 bases between them. CDR1 and CDR2 from the germline V gene are SGHVS and FNYEAQ. The DNA for the CDR3 is TGTGCCAGCAGCTTAGCGTCCTCGCGGAGTCAGCCCCAGCATTTT. Protein: CASSLASSRSQPQHF. Full variable domain (remainder filled in from reference TRBV7-6 and TRBJ1-5): GAGVSQSPRYKVTKRGQDVALRCDPISGHVSLYWYRQALGQGPEFLTYFNYEAQQDKSGLPNDRFSAERPEGSISTLTIQRTEQRDSAMYRCASSLASSRSQPQHFGDGTRLSIL.

In its sample, this clonotype was seen many times. The chain carries TRBV6-1 and TRBJ1-5; possibly TRBD1 for D (6 bases). The CDR3 covers 12 residues. Trimming removed 8 bases at V and 3 bases at J, with 8 bases between. Germline loops: CDR1 MNHNS, CDR2 SASEGT. DNA of the CDR3: TGTGCCAGCGGGACACCCAATCAGCCCCAGCATTTT. Translated, it gives CASGTPNQPQHF.

The sample holds many counts of this clonotype. This sequence joins TRBV5-1 and TRBJ2-1; maybe TRBD2 (5 bases). CDR1 is SGHRS and CDR2 is YFSETQ in the germline V gene. The CDR3 loop spans 16 amino acids. Trimming cost V 0 bases and J 7 bases, with 17 bases left between them. CDR3 in amino acids: CASSLALALATNEQFF. CDR3 nucleotides: TGCGCCAGCAGCTTGGCTTTGGCCTTAGCGACGAATGAGCAGTTCTTC.

Points on this clonotype: A much bigger clone sits one base away, suggesting this may be a read error. The V and J genes are TRBV12-5 and TRBJ1-1, with a tentative D call TRBD1 (6 bases). CDR1 LGHNT and CDR2 FRNRAP come from the germline V gene. Trimming cost V 6 bases and J 13 bases, with 24 bases left between them. The CDR3 runs 14 residues. The CDR3 spells CASGAVTGSSGIFF. CDR3 coding DNA: TGTGCTAGTGGGGCCGTCACAGGGTCGAGTGGGATTTTCTTT.

This clonotype was recorded at least ten times. This chain links TRBV3-1 with TRBJ2-7, with TRBD2 matching 11 bases. The germline CDR1 and CDR2 sequences are LGHDT and YNNKEL (reference sequence). CDR3 size: 15 residues. Trimming cost V 4 bases and J 3 bases; bases outside gene matches: 5. CDR3: CASSPGTSGHYEQYF. CDR3 nucleotides: TGTGCCAGCAGCCCAGGGACTAGCGGACACTACGAGCAGTACTTC.

This clonotype was counted ten times or more. CDR3 coding DNA: TGTGCCAGCAGTTCGACAGGGGGCGAAGAGACCCAGTACTTC. Amino acid sequence: CASSSTGGEETQYF. The J gene is TRBJ2-5, the V gene TRBV6-2 or TRBV6-3, with 10 positions matching TRBD1. Germline V gene lookup returns CDR1 MNHEY and CDR2 SVGEGT. J lost 3 bases, V lost 4 bases, and 2 bases had no gene match. CDR3 length: 14 residues.

The rearrangement joins TRBV4-1 to TRBJ2-7, with D hard to call. Trimming cost V 1 base and J 4 bases, with 8 bases left between them. The CDR3 is 13 residues long. The germline gives CDR1 MGHRA, CDR2 YSYEKL. CDR3 coding DNA: TGCGCCAGCAGCCAAGCCAATGGATACGAGCAGTACTTC. Protein: CASSQANGYEQYF.

This clonotype has more than one count but fewer than ten. The chain links TRBV6-1 to TRBJ2-7; D uncertain. Germline loops: CDR1 MNHNS, CDR2 SASEGT. This CDR3 has 13 amino acids. Deletions cut 3 bases from V and 5 bases from J, with 11 bases between. This chain's CDR3 is CASSEVPGNEQYF. For the CDR3, the DNA is TGTGCCAGCAGTGAGGTCCCAGGCAACGAGCAGTACTTC.

This chain uses TRBV19 with TRBJ2-7, with 9 bases matching TRBD1. Germline V lookup: CDR1 LNHDA, CDR2 SQIVND (reference sequence). This CDR3 is 14 amino acids long. V was pared by 3 bases and J by 3 bases, with 3 bases of the junction left unmatched. CDR3 region: CASSISDRGYEQYF. DNA for the CDR3: TGTGCCAGTAGTATTTCGGACAGGGGCTACGAGCAGTACTTC.

As regards this clonotype: A junction end diverges from the germline sequence, so it may reflect a read error. The chain is built from TRBV6-6 and TRBJ2-1, with 12 bases that match TRBD2. Germline assignment: CDR1 MNHNY and CDR2 SVGAGI (reference sequence). This CDR3 comprises 18 residues. As DNA, the CDR3 is TGTGCCAGCAGTTACTCGTCTAGCGGGGGGGGCTCCTACAATGGGCAGTTCTTC. Protein: CASSYSSSGGGSYNGQFF.

This clonotype was counted many times. The chain employs TRBV5-1 and TRBJ2-2; D not resolved. CDR3 size: 14 residues. Germline-derived CDR1 and CDR2 are SGHRS and YFSETQ. The ends were cut back, 5 bases at V and 0 bases at J, with 8 bases in the middle. The CDR3: CASRTTSNTGELFF. CDR3 DNA sequence: TGCGCCAGCAGGACAACGTCGAACACCGGGGAGCTGTTTTTT.

This clonotype was detected many times. V and J are TRBV20-1 and TRBJ2-1, with D tentatively TRBD2 (6 bases). CDR3 length: 15 residues. Germline V gives CDR1 DFQATT, CDR2 SNEGSKA (reference sequence). Trimming shortened V by 4 bases and J by 3 bases, and 16 bases separated the two germline ends. The DNA of the CDR3 is TGCAGTGCTATCAGCCGGGACTTATTCTACAATGAGCAGTTCTTC. This gives the protein CSAISRDLFYNEQFF.

This clonotype has a count of ten or more. In nucleotides, the CDR3 is TGCGCCAGCAGCTCCTGGGACAGGGACACCGGGGAGCTGTTTTTT. This gives the protein CASSSWDRDTGELFF. V is TRBV5-1 and J is TRBJ2-2; the match to TRBD1 covers 9 bases. This CDR3 has 15 residues. J gave up 3 bases and V 3 bases, and 3 bases lay outside the gene matches. Germline-derived CDR1 and CDR2 are SGHRS and YFSETQ.

The chain uses TRBV29-1 and TRBJ1-1; 7 nucleotides align to TRBD1. There are 13 residues in the CDR3. CDR1 SQVTM and CDR2 ANQGSEA come from the germline V gene. J was trimmed by 1 base and V by 5 bases; bases with no gene match: 4. CDR3 amino acids: CSVLRQGNTEAFF. The CDR3 bases are TGCAGCGTTCTTAGACAGGGGAACACTGAAGCTTTCTTT.

This clonotype was seen only a few times. A read error may produce the germline difference seen at one junction end. V usage is TRBV12-3 or TRBV12-4 and J usage is TRBJ1-5; tentative D call: TRBD1 (5 bases). The CDR3 has 15 residues. The CDR3 coding sequence is TGTGCCAGCAGTTTTGGGGGGAGCGGCAACCAGCCCCAGCATTTT. Translated: CASSFGGSGNQPQHF.

This clonotype was observed at least ten times. The chain couples TRBV29-1 to TRBJ2-1; 7 bases agree with TRBD2. The J segment lost 10 bases and the V segment lost 7 bases, leaving 4 bases of the junction unmatched. The CDR3 loop spans 10 amino acids. CDR1 is SQVTM, CDR2 ANQGSEA, per germline. CDR3 coding DNA: TGCAGCGGCGGGGGTGAGGAGCAGTTCTTC. It is translated as CSGGGEEQFF.

This clonotype was detected many times. This chain joins TRBV7-9 and TRBJ2-7; D unclear. This CDR3 is built from 13 residues. The V end lost 2 bases, the J end lost 5 bases, and 10 bases lay between the germline ends. The germline V gene encodes CDR1 SEHNR and CDR2 FQNEAQ (reference sequence). This CDR3 is CASSLTVSDEQYF. The CDR3 DNA reads TGTGCCAGCAGCTTAACTGTTAGTGACGAGCAGTACTTC.

This clonotype was counted many times. The chain joins TRBV2 to TRBJ2-1; tentative D call: TRBD1 (5 bases). Germline V CDR1 and CDR2: SNHLY, FYNNEI. The CDR3 covers 14 residues. Trimming shortened V by 7 bases and J by 3 bases, and 13 bases separated the two germline ends. CDR3 residues: CASTELDSYNEQFF. The CDR3 region has the DNA TGTGCCAGCACCGAACTTGACAGCTACAATGAGCAGTTCTTC.

The gene calls are TRBV5-1 and TRBJ1-4, with a weak D call TRBD1 (5 bases). Per the germline V gene, CDR1 is SGHRS and CDR2 is YFSETQ. The CDR3 has 15 residues. V was trimmed by 0 bases and J by 7 bases, leaving 13 bases between them. CDR3 sequence (DNA): TGCGCCAGCAGCTTGGAAGGGAATAGGGGTGAAAAACTGTTTTTT. Its protein product is CASSLEGNRGEKLFF.

This clonotype was found many times. The rearrangement links TRBV7-9 to TRBJ2-5; the D gene could be TRBD1 or TRBD2 (5 bases each). Per the germline V gene, CDR1 is SEHNR and CDR2 is FQNEAQ (reference sequence). Trimming cost V 5 bases and J 2 bases, with 12 bases left between them. The CDR3 has 14 residues. CDR3 sequence: CASSQGTVQETQYF. For the CDR3, the DNA is TGTGCCAGCAGCCAAGGGACGGTTCAAGAGACCCAGTACTTC. Full variable domain (rest looked up from reference TRBV7-9 and TRBJ2-5): DTGVSQNPRHKITKRGQNVTFRCDPISEHNRLYWYRQTLGQGPEFLTYFQNEAQLEKSRLLSDRFSAERPKGSFSTLEIQRTEQGDSAMYLCASSQGTVQETQYFGPGTRLLVL.